Ten or more counts support the clone carrying this TCR beta chain. The CDR3 spans 15 residues. Deletions cut 2 bases from V and 4 bases from J, with 14 bases between. CDR1 and CDR2 (germline): MNHNS, SASEGT. TCRdb used MiXCR to reprocess the 5' RACE reads, holding one entry per CDR3 protein. The table lists 180,000 or so distinct CDR3 sequences, approximately 10% of them singletons, with about 29% in the top ten. This sample was included in a study of CD8 T cells in ankylosing spondylitis. The chain combines TRBV6-1 with TRBJ2-5; perhaps D is TRBD1 or TRBD2 (5 bases each). Input material: blood, either unsorted or a sorted T cell fraction (not recorded which). This sequence originates from a male donor with ankylosing spondylitis or in good health (not recorded which). The CDR3 DNA follows: TGTGCCAGCAGTGAAACGGGGCTAGCCGGAGAGACCCAGTACTTC. Translated: CASSETGLAGETQYF.